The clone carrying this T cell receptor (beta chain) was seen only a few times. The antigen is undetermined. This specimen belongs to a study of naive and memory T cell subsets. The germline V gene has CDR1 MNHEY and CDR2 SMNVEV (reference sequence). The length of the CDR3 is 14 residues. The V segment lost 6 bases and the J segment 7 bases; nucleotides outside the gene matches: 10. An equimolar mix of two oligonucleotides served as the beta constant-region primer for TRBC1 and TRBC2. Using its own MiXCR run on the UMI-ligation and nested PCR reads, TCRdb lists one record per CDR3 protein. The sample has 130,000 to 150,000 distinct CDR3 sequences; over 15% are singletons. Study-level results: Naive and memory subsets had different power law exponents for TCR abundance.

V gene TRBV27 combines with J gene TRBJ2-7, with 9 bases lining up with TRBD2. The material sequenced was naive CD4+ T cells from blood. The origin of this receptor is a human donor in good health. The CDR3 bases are TGTGCCAGCAGACGACAAGGACTAGCGATTGAGCAGTACTTC. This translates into CASRRQGLAIEQYF.